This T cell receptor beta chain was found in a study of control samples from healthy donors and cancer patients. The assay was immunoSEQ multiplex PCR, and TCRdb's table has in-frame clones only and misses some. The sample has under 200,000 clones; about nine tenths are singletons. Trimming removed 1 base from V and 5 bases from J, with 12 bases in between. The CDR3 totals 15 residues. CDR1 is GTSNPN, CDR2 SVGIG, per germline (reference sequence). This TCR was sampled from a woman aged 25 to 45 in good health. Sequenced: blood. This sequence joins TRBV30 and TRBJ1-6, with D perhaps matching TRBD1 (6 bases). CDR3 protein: CAWSASQGDNSPLHF. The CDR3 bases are TGTGCCTGGAGTGCCTCACAGGGAGATAATTCACCCCTCCACTTT.